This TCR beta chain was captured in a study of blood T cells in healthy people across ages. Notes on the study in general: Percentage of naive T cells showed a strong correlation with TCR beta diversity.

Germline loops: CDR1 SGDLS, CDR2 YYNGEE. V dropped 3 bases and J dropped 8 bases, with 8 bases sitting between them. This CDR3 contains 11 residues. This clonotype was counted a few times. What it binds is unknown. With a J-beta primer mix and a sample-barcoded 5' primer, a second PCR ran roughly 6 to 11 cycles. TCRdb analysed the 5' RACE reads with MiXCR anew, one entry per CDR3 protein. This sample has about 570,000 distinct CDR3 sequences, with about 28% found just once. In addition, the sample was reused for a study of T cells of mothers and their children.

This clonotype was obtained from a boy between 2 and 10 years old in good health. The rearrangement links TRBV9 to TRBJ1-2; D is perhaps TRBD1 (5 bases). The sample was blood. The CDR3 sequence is CASSDEGGYTF. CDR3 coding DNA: TGTGCCAGCAGCGATGAGGGGGGCTACACCTTC.